The entry below describes one TCR beta chain. Antigen specificity is unknown. The data were taken from a study of T cells in Graves' hyperthyroidism and ophthalmopathy. Whole-study results and caveats: Blood samples included most of the expanded thyroid clonotypes exceeding 0.001. Ophthalmopathy onset followed model prediction by a median about six months.

Graves' hyperthyroidism showing no ophthalmopathy progression within 18 months was considered stable. Diagnostic decisions used clinical symptoms, serum thyroxine and TRAb, thyroid ultrasound and orbital computed tomography. RNA transcripts served as the template for amplifying TCR beta CDR3 regions. HTBI primers were the set used in a first-round RT-PCR of the TCR CDR3. TCRdb used MiXCR to reprocess the multiplex PCR reads, holding one entry per CDR3 protein. Of more than 450,000 distinct CDR3 sequences listed, 11% to 15% are singletons. V was clipped by 2 bases and J by 2 bases, with 12 bases between them. CDR3 length: 15 amino acids. Germline CDR1 and CDR2: KGHSH and LQKENI.

The material sequenced was blood. The receptor's source is a woman in her thirties or forties with Graves' hyperthyroidism. The rearrangement uses TRBV18 and TRBJ1-2; D gene uncertain. DNA for the CDR3: TGTGCCAGCTCACCATCGGTACGATTGAACTATGGCTACACCTTC. Its protein is CASSPSVRLNYGYTF.